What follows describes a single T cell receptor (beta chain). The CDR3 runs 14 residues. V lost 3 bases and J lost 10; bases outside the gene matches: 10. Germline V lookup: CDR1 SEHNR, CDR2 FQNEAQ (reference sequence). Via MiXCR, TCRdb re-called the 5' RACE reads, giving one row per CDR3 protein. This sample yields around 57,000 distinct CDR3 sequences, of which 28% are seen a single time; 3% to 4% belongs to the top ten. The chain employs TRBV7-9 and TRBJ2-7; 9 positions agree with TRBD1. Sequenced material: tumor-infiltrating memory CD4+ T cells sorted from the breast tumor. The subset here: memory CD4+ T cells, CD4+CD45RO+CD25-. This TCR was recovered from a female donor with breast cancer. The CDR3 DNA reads TGTGCCAGCAGCTTCGGGGGACAGGGTTCACCTCAGTACTTC. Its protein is CASSFGGQGSPQYF.